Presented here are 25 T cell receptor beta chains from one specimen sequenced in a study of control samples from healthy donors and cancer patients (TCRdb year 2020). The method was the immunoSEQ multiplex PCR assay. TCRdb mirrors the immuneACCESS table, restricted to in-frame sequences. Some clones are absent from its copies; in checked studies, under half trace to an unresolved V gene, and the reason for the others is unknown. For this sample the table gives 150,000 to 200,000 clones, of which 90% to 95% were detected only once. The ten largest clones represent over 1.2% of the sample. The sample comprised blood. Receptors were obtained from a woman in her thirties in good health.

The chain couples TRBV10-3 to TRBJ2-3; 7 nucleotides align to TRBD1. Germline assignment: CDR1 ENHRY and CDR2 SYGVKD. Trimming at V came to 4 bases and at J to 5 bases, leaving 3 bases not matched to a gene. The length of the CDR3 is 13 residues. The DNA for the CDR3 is TGTGCCATCAGTGGACAGGGTGGAGATACGCAGTATTTT. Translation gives CAISGQGGDTQYF.

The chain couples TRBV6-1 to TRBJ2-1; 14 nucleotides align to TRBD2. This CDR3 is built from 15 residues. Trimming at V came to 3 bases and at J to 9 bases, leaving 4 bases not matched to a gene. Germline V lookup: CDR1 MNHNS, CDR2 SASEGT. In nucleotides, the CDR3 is TGTGCCAGCAGTGACCAAGGGACTAGCGGGAGTGAGCAGTTCTTC. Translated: CASSDQGTSGSEQFF.

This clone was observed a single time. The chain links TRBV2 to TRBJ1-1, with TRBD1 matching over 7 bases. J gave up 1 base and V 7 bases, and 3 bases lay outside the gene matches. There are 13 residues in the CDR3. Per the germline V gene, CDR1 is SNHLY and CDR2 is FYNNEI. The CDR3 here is CASTRQGNTEAFF. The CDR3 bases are TGTGCCAGCACCCGACAGGGGAACACTGAAGCTTTCTTT.

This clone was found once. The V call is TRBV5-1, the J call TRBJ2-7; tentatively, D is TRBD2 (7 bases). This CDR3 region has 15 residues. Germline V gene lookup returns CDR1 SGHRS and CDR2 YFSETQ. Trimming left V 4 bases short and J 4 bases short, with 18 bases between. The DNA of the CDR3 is TGCGCCAGCAGCCCCTCTAGCGGAGGGGGGTACGAGCAGTACTTC. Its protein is CASSPSSGGGYEQYF.

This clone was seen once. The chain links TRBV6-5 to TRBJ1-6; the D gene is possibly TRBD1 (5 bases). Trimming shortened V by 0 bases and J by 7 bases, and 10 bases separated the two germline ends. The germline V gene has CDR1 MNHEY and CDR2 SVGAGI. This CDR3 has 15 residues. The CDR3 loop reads CASSYSRGDNSPLHF. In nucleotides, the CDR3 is TGTGCCAGCAGTTACTCGAGGGGTGACAATTCACCCCTCCACTTT.

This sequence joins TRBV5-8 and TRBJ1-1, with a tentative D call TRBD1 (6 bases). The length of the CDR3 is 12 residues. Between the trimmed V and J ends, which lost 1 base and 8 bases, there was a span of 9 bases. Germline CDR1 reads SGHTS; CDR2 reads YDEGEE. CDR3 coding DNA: TGTGCCAGCAGCTTGCCCGGGACAGAAGCTTTCTTT. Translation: CASSLPGTEAFF.

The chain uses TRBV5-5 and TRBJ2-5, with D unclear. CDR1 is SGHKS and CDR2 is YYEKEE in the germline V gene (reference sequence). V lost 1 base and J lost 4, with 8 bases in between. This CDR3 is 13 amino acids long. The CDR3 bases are TGTGCCAGCAGCTTGTACCCCCCAGAGACCCAGTACTTC. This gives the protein CASSLYPPETQYF. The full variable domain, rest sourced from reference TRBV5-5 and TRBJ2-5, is DAGVTQSPTHLIKTRGQQVTLRCSPISGHKSVSWYQQVLGQGPQFIFQYYEKEERGRGNFPDRFSARQFPNYSSELNVNALLLGDSALYLCASSLYPPETQYFGPGTRLLVL.

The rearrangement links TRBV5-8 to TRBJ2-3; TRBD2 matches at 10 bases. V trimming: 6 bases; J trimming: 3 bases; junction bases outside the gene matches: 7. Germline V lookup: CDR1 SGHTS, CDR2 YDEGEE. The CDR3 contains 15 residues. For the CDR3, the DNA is TGTGCCAGCATCCGAGCGGGAGGGGTGACAGATACGCAGTATTTT. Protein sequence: CASIRAGGVTDTQYF.

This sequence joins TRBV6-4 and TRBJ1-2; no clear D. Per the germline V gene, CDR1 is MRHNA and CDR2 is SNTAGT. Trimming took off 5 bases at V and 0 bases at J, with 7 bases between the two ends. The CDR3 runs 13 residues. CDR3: CASSPTPNYGYTF. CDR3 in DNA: TGTGCCAGCAGTCCCACCCCTAACTATGGCTACACCTTC.

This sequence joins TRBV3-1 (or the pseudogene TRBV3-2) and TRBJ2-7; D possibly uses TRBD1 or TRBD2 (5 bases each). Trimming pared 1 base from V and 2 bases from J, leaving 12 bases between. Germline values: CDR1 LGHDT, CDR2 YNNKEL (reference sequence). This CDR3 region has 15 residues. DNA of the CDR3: TGTGCCAGCAGCCAAGTTTGGGGACCAACCTACGAGCAGTACTTC. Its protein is CASSQVWGPTYEQYF.

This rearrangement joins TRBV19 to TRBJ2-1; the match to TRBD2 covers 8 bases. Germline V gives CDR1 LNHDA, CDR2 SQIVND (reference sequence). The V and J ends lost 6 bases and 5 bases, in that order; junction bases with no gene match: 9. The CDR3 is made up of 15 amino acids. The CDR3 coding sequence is TGTGCCAGTAGCATGGTTAGCGGGGACCACAATGAGCAGTTCTTC. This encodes CASSMVSGDHNEQFF. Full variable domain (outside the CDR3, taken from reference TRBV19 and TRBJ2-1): DGGITQSPKYLFRKEGQNVTLSCEQNLNHDAMYWYRQDPGQGLRLIYYSQIVNDFQKGDIAEGYSVSREKKESFPLTVTSAQKNPTAFYLCASSMVSGDHNEQFFGPGTRLTVL.

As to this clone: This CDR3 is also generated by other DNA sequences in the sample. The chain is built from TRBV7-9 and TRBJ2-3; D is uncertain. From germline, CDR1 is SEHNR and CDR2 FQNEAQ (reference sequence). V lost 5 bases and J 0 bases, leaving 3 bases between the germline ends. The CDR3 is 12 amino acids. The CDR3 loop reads CASSPSTDTQYF. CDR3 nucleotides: TGTGCCAGCAGCCCAAGCACAGATACGCAGTATTTT.

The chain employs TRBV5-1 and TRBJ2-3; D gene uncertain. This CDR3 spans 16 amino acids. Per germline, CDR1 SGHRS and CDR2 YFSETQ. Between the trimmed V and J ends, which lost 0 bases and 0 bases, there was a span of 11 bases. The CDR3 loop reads CASSLDKRTSTDTQYF. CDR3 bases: TGCGCCAGCAGCTTGGATAAGAGAACTAGCACAGATACGCAGTATTTT.

For the CDR3, the DNA is TGTGCCAGTAGTACCCTGTCTAGCGGCCCCTACGAGCAGTACTTC. Its protein is CASSTLSSGPYEQYF. The chain uses TRBV19 and TRBJ2-7, with 7 bases identical to TRBD2. The V gene's germline CDR1 is LNHDA and CDR2 SQIVND (reference sequence). The trim removed 4 bases at V and 2 bases at J, leaving 8 bases unmatched. The CDR3 loop spans 15 amino acids.

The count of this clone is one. In nucleotides, the CDR3 is TGTGCCAGCAGCCAATACAGGTCGAACACCGGGGAGCTGTTTTTT. Its protein product is CASSQYRSNTGELFF. The chain carries TRBV3-1 (or the pseudogene TRBV3-2) and TRBJ2-2; D perhaps matches TRBD1 (5 bases). CDR1 is LGHDT, CDR2 YNNKEL, per germline (reference sequence). The CDR3 sequence is 15 residues long. Trimming stripped 2 bases from V and 0 bases from J, with 7 bases between.

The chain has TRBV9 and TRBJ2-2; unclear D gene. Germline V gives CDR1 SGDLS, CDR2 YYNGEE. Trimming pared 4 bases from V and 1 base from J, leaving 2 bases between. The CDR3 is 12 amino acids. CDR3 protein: CASSQNTGELFF. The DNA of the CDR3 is TGTGCCAGCAGCCAGAACACCGGGGAGCTGTTTTTT.

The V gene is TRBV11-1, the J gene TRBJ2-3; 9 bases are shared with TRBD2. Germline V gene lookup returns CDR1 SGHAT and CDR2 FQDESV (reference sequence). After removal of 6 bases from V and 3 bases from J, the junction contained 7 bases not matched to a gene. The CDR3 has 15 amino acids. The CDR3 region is CASRPTSGGTDTQYF. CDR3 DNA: TGTGCCAGCAGGCCGACTAGCGGTGGGACAGATACGCAGTATTTT.

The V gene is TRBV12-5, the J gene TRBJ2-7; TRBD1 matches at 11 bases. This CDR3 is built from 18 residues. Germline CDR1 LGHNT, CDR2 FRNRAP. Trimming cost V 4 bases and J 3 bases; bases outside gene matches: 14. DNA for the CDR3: TGTGCTAGTGGTTCGACCGGGACAGGGGGAAAAAGGGACTACGAGCAGTACTTC. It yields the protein CASGSTGTGGKRDYEQYF.

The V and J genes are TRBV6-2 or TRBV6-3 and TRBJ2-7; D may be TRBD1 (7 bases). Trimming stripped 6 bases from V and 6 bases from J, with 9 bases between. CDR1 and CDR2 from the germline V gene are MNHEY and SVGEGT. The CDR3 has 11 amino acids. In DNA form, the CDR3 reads TGTGCCAGCAGCCAGGGGGGCGAGCAGTACTTC. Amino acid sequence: CASSQGGEQYF.

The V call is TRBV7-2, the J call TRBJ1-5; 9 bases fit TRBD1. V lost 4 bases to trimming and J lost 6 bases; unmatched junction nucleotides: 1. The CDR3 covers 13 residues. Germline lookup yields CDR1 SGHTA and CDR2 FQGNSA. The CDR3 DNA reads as TGTGCCAGCAGCTCGGACAGGGGTCAGCCCCAGCATTTT. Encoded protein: CASSSDRGQPQHF.

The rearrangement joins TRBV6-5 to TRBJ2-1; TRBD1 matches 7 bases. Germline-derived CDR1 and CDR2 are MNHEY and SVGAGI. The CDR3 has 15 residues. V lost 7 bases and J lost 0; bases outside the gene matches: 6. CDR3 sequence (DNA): TGTGCCAGCAAATCGGGACAGAGCTCCTACAATGAGCAGTTCTTC. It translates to CASKSGQSSYNEQFF.

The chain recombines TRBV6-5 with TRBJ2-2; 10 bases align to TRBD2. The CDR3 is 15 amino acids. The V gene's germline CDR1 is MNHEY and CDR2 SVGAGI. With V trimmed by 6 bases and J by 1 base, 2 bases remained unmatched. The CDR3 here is CASRRLAGNTGELFF. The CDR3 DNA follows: TGTGCCAGCAGGCGACTAGCGGGGAACACCGGGGAGCTGTTTTTT.

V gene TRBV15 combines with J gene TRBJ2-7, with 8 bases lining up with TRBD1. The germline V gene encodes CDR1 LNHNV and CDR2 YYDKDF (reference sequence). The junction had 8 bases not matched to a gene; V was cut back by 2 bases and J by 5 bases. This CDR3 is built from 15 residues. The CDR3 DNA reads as TGTGCCACCAGCAGACTAGGACAGGGCATCAACGAGCAGTACTTC. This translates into CATSRLGQGINEQYF. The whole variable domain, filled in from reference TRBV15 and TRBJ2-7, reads DAMVIQNPRYQVTQFGKPVTLSCSQTLNHNVMYWYQQKSSQAPKLLFHYYDKDFNNEADTPDNFQSRRPNTSFCFLDIRSPGLGDTAMYLCATSRLGQGINEQYFGPGTRLTVT.

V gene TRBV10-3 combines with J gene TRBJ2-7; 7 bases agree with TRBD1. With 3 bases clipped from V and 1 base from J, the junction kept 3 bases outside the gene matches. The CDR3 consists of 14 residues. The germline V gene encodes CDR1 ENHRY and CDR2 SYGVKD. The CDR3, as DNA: TGTGCCATCAGTGATCCAGGGGGTTCCTACGAGCAGTACTTC. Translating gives CAISDPGGSYEQYF.

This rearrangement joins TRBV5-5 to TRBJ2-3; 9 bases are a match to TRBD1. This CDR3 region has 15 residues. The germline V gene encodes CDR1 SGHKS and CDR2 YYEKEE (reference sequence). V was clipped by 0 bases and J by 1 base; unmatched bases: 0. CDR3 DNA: TGTGCCAGCAGCTTGGGACAGGGGGGCACAGATACGCAGTATTTT. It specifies CASSLGQGGTDTQYF.